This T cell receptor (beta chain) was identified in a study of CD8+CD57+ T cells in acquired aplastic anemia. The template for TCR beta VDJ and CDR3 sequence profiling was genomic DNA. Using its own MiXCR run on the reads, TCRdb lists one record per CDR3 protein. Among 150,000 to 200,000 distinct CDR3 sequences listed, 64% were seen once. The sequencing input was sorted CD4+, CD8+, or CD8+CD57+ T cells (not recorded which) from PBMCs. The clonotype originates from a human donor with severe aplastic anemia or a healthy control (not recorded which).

DNA for the CDR3: TGCGCCAGCAGCCCTGGACTAGCGGGGGGGATGGAGACCCAGTACTTC. It specifies CASSPGLAGGMETQYF. The chain joins TRBV4-1 to TRBJ2-5, with TRBD2 identical over 15 bases. Losses at the gene ends were 4 bases for V and 5 bases for J; bases not matched to a gene: 5. From germline, CDR1 is MGHRA and CDR2 YSYEKL. This CDR3 has 16 residues.